This record covers a single TCR beta chain. The antigen remains unidentified. This record belongs to a study of Ad26.COV2.S vaccination and SARS-CoV-2 variants. Findings and caveats of the study: People given the vaccine had a wider spike-specific TCR breadth than placebo recipients did. Vaccine and placebo groups showed comparable non-spike TCR breadth.

V was clipped by 2 bases and J by 0 bases, with 5 bases between them. There are 14 residues in the CDR3. Looked up from germline, CDR1 is SGHTA and CDR2 is FQGNSA. Here immunoSEQ multiplex PCR was the method, and the copy in TCRdb shows in-frame clones only, minus some. The repertoire holds around 350,000 clones, with just over 90% as singletons. The sequence derives from a human donor who had recovered from COVID-19. The chain combines TRBV7-2 with TRBJ1-5; D not certain. Sequencing was performed on peripheral blood, taken after recovery from COVID-19. CDR3 region: CASSLMGSNQPQHF. The CDR3 region has the DNA TGTGCCAGCAGCTTAATGGGTAGCAATCAGCCCCAGCATTTT. Full variable domain (outside the CDR3, taken from reference TRBV7-2 and TRBJ1-5): GAGVSQSPSNKVTEKGKDVELRCDPISGHTALYWYRQSLGQGLEFLIYFQGNSAPDKSGLPSDRFSAERTGGSVSTLTIQRTQQEDSAVYLCASSLMGSNQPQHFGDGTRLSIL.